The 28 T cell receptor beta chains in this list originate from one sample, sequenced in a study of a mutant IDH1 vaccine in newly diagnosed glioma. Some clones are missing from TCRdb's copy, which holds only in-frame ones; the method was immunoSEQ multiplex PCR. The repertoire holds 120,000 or so clones, roughly 78% seen once, with approximately 5% in the top ten. Time point defined: week 11, during vaccination. With topical imiquimod, each dose of the vaccine consisted of 300 ug of mutant IDH1 20-mer peptide. No antigen has been identified for these receptors. This material consisted of PBMCs, taken from a glioma patient whose treatment included an IDH1 peptide vaccine. These receptors were taken from a middle-aged man with glioma.

This clone was observed a single time. The chain carries TRBV6-5 and TRBJ2-3; D is unclear. V lost 5 bases and J 2 bases, leaving 14 bases between the germline ends. The CDR3 spans 15 residues. Per the germline V gene, CDR1 is MNHEY and CDR2 is SVGAGI. In nucleotides, the CDR3 is TGTGCCAGCAGTCGCGATGGAAAGTTCACAGATACGCAGTATTTT. This encodes CASSRDGKFTDTQYF.

The chain uses TRBV7-2 and TRBJ1-3, with D hard to call. Germline values: CDR1 SGHTA, CDR2 FQGNSA. V lost 5 bases and J lost 3, with 20 bases in between. The CDR3 has 17 residues. The CDR3 is CASSRVADGRSGNTIYF. The CDR3 coding sequence is TGTGCCAGCAGCCGTGTCGCGGACGGGCGGAGTGGAAACACCATATATTTT.

This chain connects TRBV5-6 to TRBJ1-4; D may be TRBD1 (6 bases). Germline CDR1 and CDR2: SGHDT and YYEEEE. The CDR3 runs to 15 residues. Trimming removed 3 bases at V and 3 bases at J, with 12 bases between. The CDR3 region is CASSSTGQSNEKLFF. Here the CDR3 DNA reads TGTGCCAGCAGCTCCACCGGACAGTCTAATGAAAAACTGTTTTTT.

This rearrangement joins TRBV14 to TRBJ1-5; D perhaps matches TRBD1 (6 bases). The CDR3 spans 13 residues. V dropped 6 bases and J dropped 7 bases, with 13 bases sitting between them. Germline CDR1 reads SGHDN; CDR2 reads FVKESK. The CDR3 sequence: CASSCRGYQPQHF. The CDR3 nucleotides are TGTGCCAGCAGTTGCAGGGGATACCAGCCCCAGCATTTT.

The chain has TRBV7-9 and TRBJ2-5, with TRBD1 matching over 7 bases. J gave up 0 bases and V 5 bases, and 3 bases lay outside the gene matches. This CDR3 has 14 residues. The V gene's germline CDR1 is SEHNR and CDR2 FQNEAQ (reference sequence). CDR3 in amino acids: CASSRDRDQETQYF. The CDR3 nucleotides read TGTGCCAGCAGCCGCGACAGGGACCAAGAGACCCAGTACTTC.

The chain recombines TRBV28 with TRBJ2-7; D is ambiguous. The CDR3 is made up of 11 amino acids. The V gene lost 8 bases and the J gene lost 6 bases, with 11 bases spanning the gap. Germline V gene lookup returns CDR1 MDHEN and CDR2 SYDVKM. The CDR3 DNA reads as TGTGCCAGCCAGTCTACTGTCGAGCAGTACTTC. Its translation: CASQSTVEQYF.

This clone has just a few counts. The CDR3 reads CASSLEGGDFYNEQFF. For the CDR3, the DNA is TGTGCCAGCAGTTTAGAGGGGGGGGACTTCTACAATGAGCAGTTCTTC. The genes are TRBV27 and TRBJ2-1; D possibly corresponds to TRBD2 (7 bases). Germline V gives CDR1 MNHEY, CDR2 SMNVEV (reference sequence). V was shortened by 2 bases and J by 3 bases, with 14 bases between the two germline ends. The CDR3 has 16 residues.

This clone turned up a few times. The V call is TRBV12-5, the J call TRBJ2-2; D not resolved. Germline V gene data show CDR1 as LGHNT and CDR2 as FRNRAP. The CDR3 is made up of 12 amino acids. The V end was cut by 2 bases, the J end by 7 bases, with 5 bases between. CDR3: CASGLMVGELFF. CDR3 nucleotides: TGTGCTAGTGGTTTGATGGTCGGGGAGCTGTTTTTT.

The chain recombines TRBV15 with TRBJ2-7; D is undetermined. CDR3 size: 13 residues. Germline V CDR1 and CDR2: LNHNV, YYDKDF (reference sequence). With 3 bases removed from V and 2 bases from J, the gap between germline ends came to 8 bases. CDR3 loop: CATSRDRPYEQYF. The CDR3 region has the DNA TGTGCCACCAGCAGGGACCGGCCCTACGAGCAGTACTTC.

The rearrangement uses TRBV5-5 and TRBJ2-5; TRBD2 agrees at 12 bases. The CDR3 runs 17 residues. Trimming at V came to 4 bases and at J to 5 bases, leaving 12 bases not matched to a gene. CDR1 and CDR2 (germline): SGHKS, YYEKEE (reference sequence). CDR3 coding DNA: TGTGCCAGCAGCCATGGACTGACTAGCGGGAGTACTGAGACCCAGTACTTC. It translates to CASSHGLTSGSTETQYF.

The V and J genes are TRBV30 and TRBJ2-3, with TRBD1 matching 8 bases. V shed 3 bases, J shed 1 base, and the junction held 6 bases outside the gene matches. Germline V CDR1 and CDR2: GTSNPN, SVGIG (reference sequence). The CDR3 spans 15 residues. The CDR3 sequence: CAWRRQGTGTDTQYF. The DNA of the CDR3 is TGTGCCTGGAGGCGACAGGGGACGGGCACAGATACGCAGTATTTT.

The rearrangement links TRBV10-2 to TRBJ2-3; D is unclear. Trimming pared 8 bases from V and 5 bases from J, leaving 11 bases between. Germline V CDR1 and CDR2: WSHSY, SAAADI. CDR3 length: 12 amino acids. In DNA form, the CDR3 reads TGCGCCAGCGCCCACATTCAAGATACGCAGTATTTT. Encoded protein: CASAHIQDTQYF.

The V gene is TRBV13, the J gene TRBJ2-5; the D call may be TRBD1 or TRBD2 (5 bases each). Looked up from germline, CDR1 is PRHDT and CDR2 is FYEKMQ (reference sequence). The CDR3 runs to 14 residues. The V end lost 3 bases, the J end lost 1 base, and 9 bases lay between the germline ends. CDR3 sequence: CASSLGVGQETQYF. The CDR3 region has the DNA TGTGCCAGCAGCTTGGGGGTGGGCCAAGAGACCCAGTACTTC.

This clone showed up just a few times. This sequence joins TRBV11-2 and TRBJ2-7; D is unresolved. V gave up 3 bases and J gave up 3 bases, with 6 bases separating them. This CDR3 comprises 12 residues. Germline CDR1 is SGHAT and CDR2 is FQNNGV. The CDR3 loop reads CASSFGLYEQYF. CDR3 DNA sequence: TGTGCCAGCAGCTTCGGCCTCTACGAGCAGTACTTC.

This chain uses TRBV14 with TRBJ2-5; D gene uncertain. The germline gives CDR1 SGHDN, CDR2 FVKESK. V shed 1 base and J shed 5 bases, with 5 bases lying between them. The CDR3 totals 12 residues. The CDR3 protein is CASSQVGETQYF. CDR3 nucleotide sequence: TGTGCCAGCAGCCAAGTCGGGGAGACCCAGTACTTC.

The rearrangement uses TRBV29-1 and TRBJ2-2; 10 bases fit TRBD1. The CDR3 contains 14 residues. The J segment lost 7 bases and the V segment lost 6 bases, leaving 8 bases of the junction unmatched. Germline CDR1 reads SQVTM; CDR2 reads ANQGSEA. The CDR3 DNA reads TGCAGCGTAATAGACAGGGGGCCGAGCGGGGAGCTGTTTTTT. Its protein product is CSVIDRGPSGELFF.

This chain links TRBV29-1 with TRBJ2-2, with 7 bases identical to TRBD1. Germline V lookup: CDR1 SQVTM, CDR2 ANQGSEA. V lost 6 bases to trimming and J lost 7 bases; unmatched junction nucleotides: 14. The CDR3 sequence is 15 residues long. As DNA, the CDR3 is TGCAGCGTGGCGGGTCCGGGACAGTTCGGCGGGGAGCTGTTTTTT. The encoded protein is CSVAGPGQFGGELFF.

This clone appeared a single time. The chain joins TRBV19 to TRBJ2-3; 11 bases are a match to TRBD2. Germline assignment: CDR1 LNHDA and CDR2 SQIVND (reference sequence). J lost 11 bases, V lost 6 bases, and 10 bases had no gene match. The CDR3 extends over 14 amino acids. The CDR3, as DNA: TGTGCCAGTAGCCGGGGGACTAGCGGAAAGATGCAGTATTTT. It codes for CASSRGTSGKMQYF.

This clone was seen only once. The rearrangement uses TRBV5-1 and TRBJ2-1, with D possibly matching TRBD2 (6 bases). The ends were cut back, 6 bases at V and 9 bases at J, with 13 bases in the middle. The V gene's germline CDR1 is SGHRS and CDR2 YFSETQ. The CDR3 length is 12 residues. The CDR3 region has the DNA TGCGCCAGCACCCGACTAGATGGTGAGCAGTTCTTC. Translating gives CASTRLDGEQFF. Based on the CDR3 plus reference TRBV5-1 and TRBJ2-1, the full variable domain is KAGVTQTPRYLIKTRGQQVTLSCSPISGHRSVSWYQQTPGQGLQFLFEYFSETQRNKGNFPGRFSGRQFSNSRSEMNVSTLELGDSALYLCASTRLDGEQFFGPGTRLTVL.

V is TRBV30 and J is TRBJ2-5, with 7 bases that match TRBD1. With 1 base clipped from V and 4 bases from J, the junction kept 3 bases outside the gene matches. Germline CDR1 and CDR2: GTSNPN and SVGIG (reference sequence). This CDR3 has 13 amino acids. CDR3 nucleotide sequence: TGTGCCTGGAGTGCCTGGGACAGAGAGACCCAGTACTTC. Translated: CAWSAWDRETQYF.

This sequence joins TRBV14 and TRBJ1-1; TRBD1 might be the D (5 bases). From germline, CDR1 is SGHDN and CDR2 FVKESK. V was clipped by 1 base and J by 3 bases, with 12 bases between them. CDR3 length: 15 amino acids. For the CDR3, the DNA is TGTGCCAGCAGCCAAGGGGGCAGGACCTACACTGAAGCTTTCTTT. This sequence encodes CASSQGGRTYTEAFF.

The genes are TRBV7-9 and TRBJ2-7, with unresolved D. Germline V gives CDR1 SEHNR, CDR2 FQNEAQ (reference sequence). CDR3 size: 10 residues. Trimming shortened V by 10 bases and J by 5 bases, and 9 bases separated the two germline ends. The chain's CDR3 is CATIPHEQYF. As DNA, the CDR3 is TGTGCCACTATTCCCCACGAGCAGTACTTC.

The chain recombines TRBV7-2 with TRBJ2-2; TRBD2 aligns across 9 bases. The length of the CDR3 is 16 residues. Germline CDR1 SGHTA, CDR2 FQGNSA. V was pared by 1 base and J by 7 bases, with 7 bases of the junction left unmatched. This CDR3 is CASSLDRLAGYGELFF. In nucleotides, the CDR3 is TGTGCCAGCAGCTTAGATCGCCTAGCGGGATACGGGGAGCTGTTTTTT.

The count of this clone is one. The CDR3 here is CASSQDRGEITRNTIYF. CDR3 in DNA: TGCGCCAGCAGCCAAGACCGTGGGGAGATAACCCGAAACACCATATATTTT. The chain is built from TRBV4-1 and TRBJ1-3, with no clear D. V lost 0 bases to trimming and J lost 5 bases, with 17 bases between them. Germline CDR1 reads MGHRA; CDR2 reads YSYEKL. CDR3 size: 17 residues.

In its sample, this clone was seen many times. The rearrangement joins TRBV14 to TRBJ1-1; 10 bases fit TRBD1. This CDR3 is built from 17 residues. Germline loops: CDR1 SGHDN, CDR2 FVKESK. J was trimmed by 1 base and V by 4 bases; bases with no gene match: 9. The CDR3 nucleotides read TGTGCCAGCAGCCCGCGGGGACAGGGGCTGGGGAACACTGAAGCTTTCTTT. Its protein product is CASSPRGQGLGNTEAFF.

V and J are TRBV12-5 and TRBJ1-1, with D perhaps matching TRBD1 (5 bases). The CDR3 is 14 residues long. Germline CDR1 reads LGHNT; CDR2 reads FRNRAP. V dropped 6 bases and J dropped 0 bases, with 11 bases sitting between them. CDR3 bases: TGTGCTAGTGGCCAAGGGGCGATGAACACTGAAGCTTTCTTT. It codes for CASGQGAMNTEAFF.

The genes are TRBV6-1 and TRBJ2-3; the match to TRBD1 covers 9 bases. The CDR3 runs 15 residues. V dropped 6 bases and J dropped 8; count of bases not matched to a gene: 12. CDR1 and CDR2 from the germline V gene are MNHNS and SASEGT. The chain's CDR3 is CASRLPGQGEGTQYF. The DNA of the CDR3 is TGTGCCAGCAGGCTACCGGGACAGGGAGAAGGTACGCAGTATTTT.

This clone showed up just once. The chain employs TRBV7-2 and TRBJ2-7; 7 positions agree with TRBD1. The CDR3 extends over 14 amino acids. Germline V lookup: CDR1 SGHTA, CDR2 FQGNSA. The V gene end was trimmed by 3 bases and the J gene end by 6 bases; junction bases not matched to a gene: 8. CDR3 nucleotides: TGTGCCAGCAGCTTCGGGGACAGACCCGCCGAGCAGTACTTC. Protein sequence: CASSFGDRPAEQYF.